The clone carrying this TCR beta chain was found a few times. The antigen remains undetermined. The data originate from a study of shared clonotypes between healthy human individuals. The J segment lost 5 bases and the V segment lost 4 bases, leaving 3 bases of the junction unmatched. Germline V gives CDR1 MGHDK, CDR2 SYGVNS. This CDR3 has 13 residues. The assay was immunoSEQ multiplex PCR, and TCRdb's table has in-frame clones only and misses some. There are roughly 100,000 clones in the sample; approximately 65% occur only once, and around 26% lies in the top ten. The study's findings and limits: The authors sampled blood alone, and tissue repertoires likely differ.

Sequences were obtained from memory CD8+ T cells sorted from blood. Subset noted: CD45RO+ cells pooled with CCR7-negative TemRA cells. This chain links TRBV25-1 with TRBJ2-7, with 9 bases fitting TRBD1. The sequence derives from a woman under 40 in good health. CDR3 in DNA: TGTGCCAGCAGTGGGGGACAGGGCAACGAGCAGTACTTC. The encoded protein is CASSGGQGNEQYF.